These 27 T cell receptor beta chains originate from one sample sequenced in a study of cytomegalovirus exposure and HLA in healthy donors. The PCR had 60 Vbeta and 13 Jbeta primers. TCRdb's table, derived via immunoSEQ multiplex PCR, lists solely in-frame clones and lacks some. Among around 100,000 clones listed, approximately 70% were seen once. The sample comprised PBMCs. Receptors originate from a man aged 35 to 55 in good health and CMV-seropositive.

In its sample, this clone was seen a few times. The chain has TRBV29-1 and TRBJ1-2; TRBD1 matches 7 bases. The V gene's germline CDR1 is SQVTM and CDR2 ANQGSEA. The CDR3 consists of 14 residues. The V gene end was trimmed by 3 bases and the J gene end by 4 bases; junction bases not matched to a gene: 8. The CDR3 region is CSVEPRQGPYGYTF. In nucleotides, the CDR3 is TGCAGCGTTGAGCCTCGACAGGGACCCTATGGCTACACCTTC.

The rearrangement uses TRBV4-2 and TRBJ1-1, with 8 bases fitting TRBD1. Germline V CDR1 and CDR2: LGHNA, YNFKEQ. Unmatched junction bases numbered 7, after V lost 0 bases and J lost 4 bases. The CDR3 contains 16 residues. CDR3 nucleotide sequence: TGTGCCAGCAGCCAAGAATTGAGAACAGGGGGCACTGAAGCTTTCTTT. Protein sequence: CASSQELRTGGTEAFF.

The chain is built from TRBV4-2 and TRBJ2-7; 9 bases match TRBD1. The CDR3 runs to 17 residues. Germline assignment: CDR1 LGHNA and CDR2 YNFKEQ. The V segment lost 0 bases and the J segment 3 bases; nucleotides outside the gene matches: 9. CDR3 DNA: TGTGCCAGCAGCCAAGACACAACCGGGACAGGGTTCTACGAGCAGTACTTC. It is translated as CASSQDTTGTGFYEQYF.

The chain has TRBV9 and TRBJ1-1, with D hard to call. Trimming took off 2 bases at V and 5 bases at J, with 10 bases between the two ends. This CDR3 comprises 13 residues. Germline lookup yields CDR1 SGDLS and CDR2 YYNGEE. The CDR3 protein is CASSVYERTEAFF. CDR3 in DNA: TGTGCCAGCAGCGTCTATGAGAGGACTGAAGCTTTCTTT.

This clone was counted only a few times. The CDR3 DNA is TGTGCCAGCAGTCCACGGGACTACCGCACAGATACGCAGTATTTT. Protein product: CASSPRDYRTDTQYF. The V and J genes are TRBV7-2 and TRBJ2-3; 7 bases match TRBD2. Germline V gene lookup returns CDR1 SGHTA and CDR2 FQGNSA. There are 15 residues in the CDR3. The trim removed 6 bases at V and 1 base at J, leaving 7 bases unmatched.

This clone showed up just a few times. Other nucleotide sequences from this sample produce the same CDR3. DNA of the CDR3: TGTGCCAGCAGCTTAGATCTTACAGATACGCAGTATTTT. This codes for CASSLDLTDTQYF. J is TRBJ2-3 and V is TRBV11-2; no definite D call. The germline CDR1 and CDR2 sequences are SGHAT and FQNNGV. This CDR3 is built from 13 residues. V was clipped by 0 bases and J by 3 bases, with 4 bases between them.

The chain is built from TRBV7-9 and TRBJ1-1; D might be TRBD1 (5 bases). V was clipped by 5 bases and J by 0 bases, with 13 bases between them. This CDR3 region has 15 residues. Per germline, CDR1 SEHNR and CDR2 FQNEAQ (reference sequence). The CDR3, as DNA: TGTGCCAGCAGCCCACCACAGGTTATGAACACTGAAGCTTTCTTT. This codes for CASSPPQVMNTEAFF.

This chain connects TRBV9 to TRBJ2-4; possible D gene TRBD1, 5 bases. The V gene lost 4 bases and the J gene lost 8 bases, with 22 bases spanning the gap. Germline lookup yields CDR1 SGDLS and CDR2 YYNGEE. CDR3 length: 16 amino acids. The CDR3 loop is CASSIAAGDGADIQYF. The CDR3 bases are TGTGCCAGCAGCATAGCCGCAGGCGATGGGGCTGACATTCAGTACTTC.

This sequence joins TRBV29-1 and TRBJ2-3; no definite D call. Trimming stripped 4 bases from V and 4 bases from J, with 9 bases between. The CDR3 sequence is 12 residues long. Germline CDR1 reads SQVTM; CDR2 reads ANQGSEA. The CDR3 DNA follows: TGCAGCGTTGTTCTCCCCCCAGATACGCAGTATTTT. Translated: CSVVLPPDTQYF.

This chain links TRBV6-4 with TRBJ2-1; D possibly corresponds to TRBD2 (5 bases). V dropped 6 bases and J dropped 9 bases, with 21 bases sitting between them. This CDR3 is 15 amino acids long. Looked up from germline, CDR1 is MRHNA and CDR2 is SNTAGT. CDR3 loop: CASSQLVSGQAEQFF. CDR3 DNA: TGTGCCAGCAGCCAACTAGTAAGTGGCCAGGCTGAGCAGTTCTTC.

The rearrangement joins TRBV5-6 to TRBJ2-1; 11 bases are a match to TRBD2. This CDR3 comprises 17 residues. CDR1 and CDR2 (germline): SGHDT, YYEEEE. V lost 4 bases, J lost 7 bases, and 13 bases stayed unmatched. The CDR3 sequence is CASSELVLAGGINEQFF. CDR3 sequence (DNA): TGTGCCAGCAGCGAGCTAGTTCTAGCGGGAGGTATTAATGAGCAGTTCTTC.

V usage is TRBV30 and J usage is TRBJ1-5, with a possible D match to TRBD1 (5 bases). The V end was cut by 3 bases, the J end by 5 bases, with 20 bases between. CDR1 is GTSNPN and CDR2 is SVGIG in the germline V gene (reference sequence). There are 16 residues in the CDR3. The CDR3 bases are TGTGCCTGGAGCGCTACAGGTTCGGGTTACTATCAGCCCCAGCATTTT. Its translation is CAWSATGSGYYQPQHF.

This chain connects TRBV6-4 to TRBJ1-1, with D possibly being TRBD1 (6 bases). Trimming stripped 7 bases from V and 0 bases from J, with 12 bases between. Germline CDR1 reads MRHNA; CDR2 reads SNTAGT. The CDR3 is made up of 14 amino acids. Here the CDR3 reads CASNRGHLNTEAFF. The CDR3 DNA follows: TGTGCCAGCAATAGGGGACACCTGAACACTGAAGCTTTCTTT.

This clone was counted between two and nine times. V gene TRBV1 combines with J gene TRBJ1-4; the D call of TRBD1 is as the table states it, not checked on the DNA. TRBV1 is deemed a pseudogene. The CDR3 contains 14 residues. The CDR3 DNA is TGCACCAGCAGCCTTCCCGGGACAGACACCCAACTGTTTTTT. Its translation: CTSSLPGTDTQLFF.

This clone was detected a few times. CDR3 in DNA: TGTGCCAGCAGCCCGAGGACAGGAGACGAGCAGTACTTC. Residues: CASSPRTGDEQYF. This sequence joins TRBV11-2 and TRBJ2-7, with 7 bases aligning to TRBD1. Germline V gene lookup returns CDR1 SGHAT and CDR2 FQNNGV. CDR3 length: 13 residues. V trimming: 5 bases; J trimming: 5 bases; junction bases outside the gene matches: 6.

This chain connects TRBV7-9 to TRBJ1-6; D unclear. Germline V CDR1 and CDR2: SEHNR, FQNEAQ (reference sequence). The germline V and J ends were trimmed by 3 bases and 6 bases, with 6 bases remaining between them. There are 13 residues in the CDR3. The CDR3 region is CASSFTANSPLHF. CDR3 nucleotides: TGTGCCAGCAGCTTTACAGCTAATTCACCCCTCCACTTT. Using reference TRBV7-9 and TRBJ1-6 for the parts outside the CDR3, the full variable domain is DTGVSQNPRHKITKRGQNVTFRCDPISEHNRLYWYRQTLGQGPEFLTYFQNEAQLEKSRLLSDRFSAERPKGSFSTLEIQRTEQGDSAMYLCASSFTANSPLHFGNGTRLTVT.

This rearrangement joins TRBV7-2 to TRBJ2-5, with 11 bases aligning to TRBD2. With 5 bases clipped from V and 2 bases from J, the junction kept 7 bases outside the gene matches. CDR3 length: 16 amino acids. CDR1 and CDR2 (germline): SGHTA, FQGNSA. The CDR3 region has the DNA TGTGCCAGCAGCGCCCGGACTAGCGGGCCTCAAGAGACCCAGTACTTC. As protein: CASSARTSGPQETQYF. Combining the CDR3 with reference TRBV7-2 and TRBJ2-5 gives the whole variable domain GAGVSQSPSNKVTEKGKDVELRCDPISGHTALYWYRQSLGQGLEFLIYFQGNSAPDKSGLPSDRFSAERTGGSVSTLTIQRTQQEDSAVYLCASSARTSGPQETQYFGPGTRLLVL.

This clone was detected only a few times. This chain links TRBV7-9 with TRBJ2-7; the D gene is possibly TRBD2 (6 bases). This CDR3 region has 13 residues. Trimming cost V 5 bases and J 5 bases, with 13 bases left between them. Germline lookup yields CDR1 SEHNR and CDR2 FQNEAQ (reference sequence). The DNA of the CDR3 is TGTGCCAGCAGCGCCGGGACTGTCCACGAGCAGTACTTC. Its translation is CASSAGTVHEQYF.

The V and J genes are TRBV18 and TRBJ2-3, with 10 nucleotides matching TRBD2. The germline gives CDR1 KGHSH, CDR2 LQKENI. The CDR3 runs to 16 residues. Trimming removed 6 bases from V and 3 bases from J; junction bases left unmatched: 9. CDR3 coding DNA: TGTGCCAGCTCGCGTCGGACTAGCGGTACTACAGATACGCAGTATTTT. This encodes CASSRRTSGTTDTQYF.

The CDR3 DNA sequence: TGTGCCAGCAGCGTAGGATTACAGGGGAAACGAAACCCCTACGAGCAGTACTTC. Translated: CASSVGLQGKRNPYEQYF. This sequence joins TRBV9 and TRBJ2-7; the match to TRBD1 covers 7 bases. Germline loops: CDR1 SGDLS, CDR2 YYNGEE. The CDR3 length is 18 residues. V shed 0 bases, J shed 2 bases, and the junction held 14 bases outside the gene matches.

V and J are TRBV4-2 and TRBJ2-2; maybe TRBD2 (5 bases). CDR3 length: 16 residues. Germline-derived CDR1 and CDR2 are LGHNA and YNFKEQ. The ends were cut back, 3 bases at V and 0 bases at J, with 11 bases in the middle. In DNA form, the CDR3 reads TGTGCCAGCAGCCAGGAAACTAGACCGAACACCGGGGAGCTGTTTTTT. The encoded protein is CASSQETRPNTGELFF.

This chain joins TRBV10-3 and TRBJ1-1; TRBD1 is a possible D gene (5 bases). The V gene's germline CDR1 is ENHRY and CDR2 SYGVKD. This CDR3 is built from 13 residues. V was clipped by 2 bases and J by 6 bases, with 10 bases between them. Here the CDR3 DNA reads TGTGCCATCAGTGAGCCGGGGGAGGCTGAAGCTTTCTTT. Translated, it gives CAISEPGEAEAFF.

This clone has just a few counts. The chain joins TRBV7-2 to TRBJ1-2; TRBD1 might be the D (6 bases). Germline V gene sequence: CDR1 SGHTA, CDR2 FQGNSA. V was trimmed by 5 bases and J by 0 bases, leaving 13 bases between them. The CDR3 is made up of 15 amino acids. The CDR3 reads CASSPGGGANYGYTF. The CDR3 DNA is TGTGCCAGCAGCCCAGGAGGGGGGGCTAACTATGGCTACACCTTC.

The V gene is TRBV7-9, the J gene TRBJ1-1; TRBD1 might be the D (6 bases). V was cut by 3 bases and J by 0 bases, with 8 bases left in between. The CDR3 is 14 amino acids. Germline-derived CDR1 and CDR2 are SEHNR and FQNEAQ (reference sequence). The CDR3 is CASSLAGVNTEAFF. The DNA of the CDR3 is TGTGCCAGCAGCTTGGCAGGGGTGAACACTGAAGCTTTCTTT. The full variable domain, completed using reference TRBV7-9 and TRBJ1-1, is DTGVSQNPRHKITKRGQNVTFRCDPISEHNRLYWYRQTLGQGPEFLTYFQNEAQLEKSRLLSDRFSAERPKGSFSTLEIQRTEQGDSAMYLCASSLAGVNTEAFFGQGTRLTVV.

This rearrangement joins TRBV5-1 to TRBJ2-1, with 7 nucleotides matching TRBD1. Per germline, CDR1 SGHRS and CDR2 YFSETQ. The CDR3 has 15 amino acids. Germline trimming cut 1 base from V and 7 bases from J; bases unmatched to any gene: 8. The CDR3 coding sequence is TGCGCCAGCAGCTTGAGGACAGGAGGTGGAAATGAGCAGTTCTTC. The encoded protein is CASSLRTGGGNEQFF.

This rearrangement joins TRBV7-3 to TRBJ2-1; the match to TRBD1 covers 7 bases. This CDR3 is 11 amino acids long. The ends lost 5 bases at V and 9 bases at J; junction bases unmatched: 1. Germline V gene sequence: CDR1 SGHTA, CDR2 FQGTGA. This chain's CDR3 is CASSPGGEQFF. The CDR3 DNA sequence: TGTGCCAGCAGCCCAGGGGGTGAGCAGTTCTTC. Complete variable domain (other parts from reference TRBV7-3 and TRBJ2-1): GAGVSQTPSNKVTEKGKYVELRCDPISGHTALYWYRQSLGQGPEFLIYFQGTGAADDSGLPNDRFFAVRPEGSVSTLKIQRTERGDSAVYLCASSPGGEQFFGPGTRLTVL.

The V call is TRBV7-3, the J call TRBJ2-7; 9 bases map to TRBD1. CDR1 SGHTA and CDR2 FQGTGA come from the germline V gene. The CDR3 totals 15 residues. V lost 2 bases to trimming and J lost 2 bases; unmatched junction nucleotides: 4. The DNA of the CDR3 is TGTGCCAGCAGCTTAGGCGGGACAGGGACCTACGAGCAGTACTTC. Amino acid sequence: CASSLGGTGTYEQYF.